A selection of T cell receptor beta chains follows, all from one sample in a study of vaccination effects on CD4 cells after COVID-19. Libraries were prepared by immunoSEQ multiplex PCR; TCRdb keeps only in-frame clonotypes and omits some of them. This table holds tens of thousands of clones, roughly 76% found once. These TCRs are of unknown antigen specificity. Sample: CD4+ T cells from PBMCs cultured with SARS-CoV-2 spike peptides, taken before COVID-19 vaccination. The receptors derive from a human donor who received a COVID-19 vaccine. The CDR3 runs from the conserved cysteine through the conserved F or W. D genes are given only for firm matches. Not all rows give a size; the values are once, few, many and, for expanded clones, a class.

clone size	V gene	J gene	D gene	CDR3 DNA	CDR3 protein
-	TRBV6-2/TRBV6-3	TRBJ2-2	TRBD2	TGTGCCAGCAGCCGAGGAGGGACTAGCATCGCCGGGGAGCTGTTTTTT	CASSRGGTSIAGELFF
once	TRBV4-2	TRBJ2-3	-	TGTGCCAGCAGCCCAGGGACCCAAGGGGTCACAGATACGCAGTATTTT	CASSPGTQGVTDTQYF
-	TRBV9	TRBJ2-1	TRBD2	TGTGCCAGCAGCGTAGACCCTAGCGGCTCCTACAATGAGCAGTTCTTC	CASSVDPSGSYNEQFF
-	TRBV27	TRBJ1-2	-	TGTGCCAGCACCTCTCACGGAGGGAGCTATGGCTACACCTTC	CASTSHGGSYGYTF
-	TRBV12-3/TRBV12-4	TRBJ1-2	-	TGTGCCAGCAGTTCCCGGGACGGCTATGGCTACACCTTC	CASSSRDGYGYTF
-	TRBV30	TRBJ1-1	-	TGTGCCTGGAGTTATAATACAGGGTGGGGTGAAGCTTTCTTT	CAWSYNTGWGEAFF
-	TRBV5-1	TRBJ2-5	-	TGCGCCAGCAGCTTTCAGGCTCTCCAAGAGACCCAGTACTTC	CASSFQALQETQYF
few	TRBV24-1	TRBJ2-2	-	TGTGCCACCAGTGATCCAAGGCAACTCACCGGGGAGCTGTTTTTT	CATSDPRQLTGELFF
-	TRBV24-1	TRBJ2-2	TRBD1	TGTGCCACCAGTGATTTAGGGGGTTCGGGACAGGCGATGTTTTTT	CATSDLGGSGQAMFF
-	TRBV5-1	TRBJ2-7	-	TGCGCCAGCAGAGATTTTCACGATAAGTCCTACGAGCAGTACTTC	CASRDFHDKSYEQYF
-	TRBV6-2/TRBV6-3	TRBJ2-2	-	TGTGCCAGCAGTCAAGGAGGGGAGCTGTTTTTT	CASSQGGELFF
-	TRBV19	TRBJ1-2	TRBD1	TGTGCCAGCCAAGGACAGGGTTACACCCCAAGTAACTATGGCTACACCTTC	CASQGQGYTPSNYGYTF
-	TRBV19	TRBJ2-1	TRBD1	TGTGCCAGTAGTACGGGACAGGCCCCCAATGAGCAGTTCTTC	CASSTGQAPNEQFF
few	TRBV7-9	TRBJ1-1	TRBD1	TGTGCCAGCAGCCAACTGGGACAGGTAAACACTGAAGCTTTCTTT	CASSQLGQVNTEAFF
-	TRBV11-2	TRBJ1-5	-	TGTGCCAGCAGCTTAGGAAGGGGGATTCAGCCCCAGCATTTT	CASSLGRGIQPQHF
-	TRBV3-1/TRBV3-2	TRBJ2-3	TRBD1	TGTGCCAGCAGCCAAGATGGTGACAGGGCGCACCCTAGCACAGATACGCAGTATTTT	CASSQDGDRAHPSTDTQYF
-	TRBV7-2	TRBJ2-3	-	TGTGCCAGCAGCCCAACCTCTCGCACAGATACGCAGTATTTT	CASSPTSRTDTQYF
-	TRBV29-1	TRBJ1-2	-	TGCAGCGCCCAAGGCAGCCTGGAATCCAACTATGGCTACACCTTC	CSAQGSLESNYGYTF
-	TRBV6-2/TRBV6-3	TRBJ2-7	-	TGTGCCAGCAGTTACTATGGCTACGAGCAGTACTTC	CASSYYGYEQYF
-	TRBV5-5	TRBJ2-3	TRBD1	TGTGCCAGCGGACAGGGCCGCACAGATACGCAGTATTTT	CASGQGRTDTQYF
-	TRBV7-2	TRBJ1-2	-	TGTGCCAGCAGCTTACCACCCGGGGGGATCTATGGCTACACCTTC	CASSLPPGGIYGYTF
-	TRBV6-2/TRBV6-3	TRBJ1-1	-	TGTGCCAGCAGTTACCGGGGCCTCATGAACACTGAAGCTTTCTTT	CASSYRGLMNTEAFF
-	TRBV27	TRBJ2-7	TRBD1	TGTGCCAGCAGTTTTCGAAGGACAGGGGGCTCCTACGAGCAGTACTTC	CASSFRRTGGSYEQYF
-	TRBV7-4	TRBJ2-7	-	TGTGCCAGCACCAACAGGGTTATCGACGAGCAGTACTTC	CASTNRVIDEQYF
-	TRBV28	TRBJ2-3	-	TGTGCCAGCAGTCCGCCGGTTAGGGCGGGCACGCAGTATTTT	CASSPPVRAGTQYF
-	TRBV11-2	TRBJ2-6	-	TGTGCCAGCAGCTTAGGGGCTGGGGCCAACGTCCTGACTTTC	CASSLGAGANVLTF
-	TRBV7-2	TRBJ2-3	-	TGTGCCAGCAGCCCCGGAGGGGGTACGCAGTATTTT	CASSPGGGTQYF
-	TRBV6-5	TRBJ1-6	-	TGTGCCAGCAGTTACCCCAATTCACCCCTCCACTTT	CASSYPNSPLHF
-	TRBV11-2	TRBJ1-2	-	TGTGCCAGCAGCTTAGATTGGCGGTCTAACTATGGCTACACCTTC	CASSLDWRSNYGYTF
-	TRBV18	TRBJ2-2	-	TGTGCCAGCTCACCACGAGGGCTCGGGGAGCTGTTTTTT	CASSPRGLGELFF
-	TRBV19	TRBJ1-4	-	TGTGCCAGTAGGTCCTGGCAGGGGCCTAATGAAAAACTGTTTTTT	CASRSWQGPNEKLFF
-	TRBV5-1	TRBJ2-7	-	TGCGCCAGCAGCTTGGGTGGGGGATTCTACGAGCAGTACTTC	CASSLGGGFYEQYF
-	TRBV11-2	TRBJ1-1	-	TGTGCCAGCAGCTTAGACAGGTTTCAGGGGAGAGCTTTCTTT	CASSLDRFQGRAFF
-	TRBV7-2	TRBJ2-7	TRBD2	TGTGCCAGCAGCTTAGTGGCGACTAGCCCCGGCGAGCAGTACTTC	CASSLVATSPGEQYF
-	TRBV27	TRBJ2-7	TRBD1	TGTGCCAGCAGCTTCAGGGGGCGCGAGCAGTACTTC	CASSFRGREQYF
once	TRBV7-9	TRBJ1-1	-	TGTGCCAGCAGCCTAGCAGCAGGGCCAAACACTGAAGCTTTCTTT	CASSLAAGPNTEAFF
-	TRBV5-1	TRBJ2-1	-	TGCGCCAGCAGGTGGGGTGCAGGGGACTACAATGAGCAGTTCTTC	CASRWGAGDYNEQFF